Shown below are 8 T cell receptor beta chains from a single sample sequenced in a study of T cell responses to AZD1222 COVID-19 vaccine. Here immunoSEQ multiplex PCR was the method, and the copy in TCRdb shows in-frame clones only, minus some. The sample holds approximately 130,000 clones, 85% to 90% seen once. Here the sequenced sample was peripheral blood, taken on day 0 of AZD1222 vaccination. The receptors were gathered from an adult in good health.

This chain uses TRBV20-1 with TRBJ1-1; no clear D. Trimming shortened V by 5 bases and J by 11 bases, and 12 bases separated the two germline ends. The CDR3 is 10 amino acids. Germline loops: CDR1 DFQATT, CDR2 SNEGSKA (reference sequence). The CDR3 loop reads CSASGGGAFF. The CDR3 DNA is TGCAGTGCTTCAGGTGGAGGGGCTTTCTTT.

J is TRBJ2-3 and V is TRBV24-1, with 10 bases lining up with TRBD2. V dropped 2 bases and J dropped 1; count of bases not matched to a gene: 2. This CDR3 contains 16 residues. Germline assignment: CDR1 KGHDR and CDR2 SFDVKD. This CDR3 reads CATSDSSGSGTDTQYF. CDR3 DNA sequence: TGTGCCACCAGTGATTCTAGCGGGAGCGGCACAGATACGCAGTATTTT.

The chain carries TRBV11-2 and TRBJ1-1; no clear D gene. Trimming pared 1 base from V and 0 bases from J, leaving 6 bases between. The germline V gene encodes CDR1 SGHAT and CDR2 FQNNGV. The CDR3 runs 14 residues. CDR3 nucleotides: TGTGCCAGCAGCTTAGGGGCTATGAACACTGAAGCTTTCTTT. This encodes CASSLGAMNTEAFF. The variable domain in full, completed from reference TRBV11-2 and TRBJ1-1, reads EAGVAQSPRYKIIEKRQSVAFWCNPISGHATLYWYQQILGQGPKLLIQFQNNGVVDDSQLPKDRFSAERLKGVDSTLKIQPAKLEDSAVYLCASSLGAMNTEAFFGQGTRLTVV.

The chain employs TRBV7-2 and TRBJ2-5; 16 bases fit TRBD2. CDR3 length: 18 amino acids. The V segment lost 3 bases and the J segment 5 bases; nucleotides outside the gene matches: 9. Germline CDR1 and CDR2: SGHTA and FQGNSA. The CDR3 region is CASSLTGTSGGARETQYF. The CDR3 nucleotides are TGTGCCAGCAGCTTGACCGGGACTAGCGGGGGGGCAAGGGAGACCCAGTACTTC. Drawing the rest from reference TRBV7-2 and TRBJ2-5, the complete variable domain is GAGVSQSPSNKVTEKGKDVELRCDPISGHTALYWYRQSLGQGLEFLIYFQGNSAPDKSGLPSDRFSAERTGGSVSTLTIQRTQQEDSAVYLCASSLTGTSGGARETQYFGPGTRLLVL.

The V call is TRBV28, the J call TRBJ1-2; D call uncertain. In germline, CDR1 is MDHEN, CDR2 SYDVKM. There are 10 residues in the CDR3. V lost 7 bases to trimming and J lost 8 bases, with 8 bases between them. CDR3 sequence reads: CASTPPGYTF. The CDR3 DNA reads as TGTGCCAGCACCCCGCCGGGCTACACCTTC.

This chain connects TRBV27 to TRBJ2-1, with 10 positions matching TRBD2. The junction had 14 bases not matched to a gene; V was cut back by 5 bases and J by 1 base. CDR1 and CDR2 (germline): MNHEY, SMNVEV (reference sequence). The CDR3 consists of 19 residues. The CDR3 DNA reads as TGTGCCAGCAGTACCAGAAGTCTAGCGGGAGATAGGTCCTACAATGAGCAGTTCTTC. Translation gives CASSTRSLAGDRSYNEQFF.

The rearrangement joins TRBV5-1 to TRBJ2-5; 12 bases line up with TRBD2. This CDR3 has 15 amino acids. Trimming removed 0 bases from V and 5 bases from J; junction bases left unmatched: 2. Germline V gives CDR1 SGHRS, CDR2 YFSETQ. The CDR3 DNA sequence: TGCGCCAGCAGCTTGGCTAGCGGGAGGGTCGAGACCCAGTACTTC. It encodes CASSLASGRVETQYF.

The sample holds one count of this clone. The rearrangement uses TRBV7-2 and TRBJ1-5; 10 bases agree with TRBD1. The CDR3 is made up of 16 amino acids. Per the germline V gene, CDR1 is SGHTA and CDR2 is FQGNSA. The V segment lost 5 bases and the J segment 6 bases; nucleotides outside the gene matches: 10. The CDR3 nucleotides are TGTGCCAGCAGCCCAAATACGGGACAGGGGCTTCAGCCCCAGCATTTT. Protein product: CASSPNTGQGLQPQHF. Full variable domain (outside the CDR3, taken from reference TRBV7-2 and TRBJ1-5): GAGVSQSPSNKVTEKGKDVELRCDPISGHTALYWYRQSLGQGLEFLIYFQGNSAPDKSGLPSDRFSAERTGGSVSTLTIQRTQQEDSAVYLCASSPNTGQGLQPQHFGDGTRLSIL.